The entry below gives a single T cell receptor (beta chain) sequence along with its context. These data originate in a study of blood T cell repertoires in COVID-19. Assay used: immunoSEQ multiplex PCR; TCRdb lists only in-frame clones, some missing. The sample lists approximately 170,000 clones, about 80% seen once, with under 20% in the top ten. Trimming took off 2 bases at V and 2 bases at J, with 14 bases between the two ends. This CDR3 has 16 amino acids. Germline CDR1 and CDR2: SGHVS and FNYEAQ. The chain recombines TRBV7-6 with TRBJ2-3; the D gene is possibly TRBD1 (5 bases). The material sequenced was PBMCs or T cells enriched from blood (not recorded which). This receptor was taken from a woman between 70 and 85 years old in a cohort exposed to, infected with or recovered from COVID-19 (not recorded which). CDR3 loop: CASSLSYSGLTDTQYF. Here the CDR3 DNA reads TGTGCCAGCAGCTTAAGTTATTCAGGGCTCACAGATACGCAGTATTTT.